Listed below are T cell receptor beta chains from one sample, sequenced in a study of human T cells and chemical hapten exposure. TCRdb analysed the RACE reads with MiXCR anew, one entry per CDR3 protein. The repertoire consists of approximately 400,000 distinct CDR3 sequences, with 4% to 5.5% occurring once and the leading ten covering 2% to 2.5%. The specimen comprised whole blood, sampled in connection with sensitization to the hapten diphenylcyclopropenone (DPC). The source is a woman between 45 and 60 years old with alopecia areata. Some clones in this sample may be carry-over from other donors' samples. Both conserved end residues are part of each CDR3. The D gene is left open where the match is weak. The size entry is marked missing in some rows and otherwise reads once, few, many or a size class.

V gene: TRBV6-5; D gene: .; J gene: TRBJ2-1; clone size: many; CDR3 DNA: TGTGCCAGCAGTTCAAGCCGGGGGAATGAGCAGTTCTTC; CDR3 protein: CASSSSRGNEQFF
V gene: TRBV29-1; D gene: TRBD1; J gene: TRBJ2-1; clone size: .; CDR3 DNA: TGCAGCGGTGGGACAGTCGTACGTAGTTATGAGCAGTTCTTC; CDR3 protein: CSGGTVVRSYEQFF
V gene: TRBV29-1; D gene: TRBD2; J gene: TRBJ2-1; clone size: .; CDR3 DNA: TGCAGCGCCGAACTACTAGCGGGGGTCTACAATGAGCAGTTCTTC; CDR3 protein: CSAELLAGVYNEQFF
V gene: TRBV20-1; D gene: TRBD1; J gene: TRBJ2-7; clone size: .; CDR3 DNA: TGCAGTGCTCCATTGGGAACAGGGGGCTACGAGCAGTACTTC; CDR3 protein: CSAPLGTGGYEQYF
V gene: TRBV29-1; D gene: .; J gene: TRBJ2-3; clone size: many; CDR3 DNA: TGCAGCGTTGGGGGGGACACAGATACGCAGTATTTT; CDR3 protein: CSVGGDTDTQYF
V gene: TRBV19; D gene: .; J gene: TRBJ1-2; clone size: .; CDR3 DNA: TGTGCCAGTAGTATCCCGCCCCCGGCGTATGGCTACACCTTC; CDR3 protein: CASSIPPPAYGYTF
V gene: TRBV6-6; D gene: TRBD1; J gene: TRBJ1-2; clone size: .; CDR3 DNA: TGTGCCAGCAGTTTGGGACAGGTGAACTATGGCTACACCTTC; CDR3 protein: CASSLGQVNYGYTF
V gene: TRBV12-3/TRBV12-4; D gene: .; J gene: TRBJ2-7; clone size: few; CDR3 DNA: TGTGCCAGCAGTATAACCATTACAGGGGACTCTCCCTACGAGCAGTACTTC; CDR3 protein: CASSITITGDSPYEQYF
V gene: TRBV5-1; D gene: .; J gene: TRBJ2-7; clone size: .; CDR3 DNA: TGCGCCAGCAGCTGGGGCCCCGGCTCTAACGAGCAGTACTTC; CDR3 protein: CASSWGPGSNEQYF
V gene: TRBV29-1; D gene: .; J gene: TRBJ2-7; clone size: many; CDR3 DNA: TGCAGCGTTGAAAGTGGGCGGAGGGGAGGCGAGCAGTACTTC; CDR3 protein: CSVESGRRGGEQYF
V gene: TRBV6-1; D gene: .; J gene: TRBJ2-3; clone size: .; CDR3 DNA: TGTGCCAGCAGTGAAACGAAAACTCACCTTGCCACAGATACGCAGTATTTT; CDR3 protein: CASSETKTHLATDTQYF
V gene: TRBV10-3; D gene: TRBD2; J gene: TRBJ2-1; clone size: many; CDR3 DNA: TGTGCCATCAGGTCGCGGGAGGGCCTGGGGAATGAGCAGTTCTTC; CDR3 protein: CAIRSREGLGNEQFF
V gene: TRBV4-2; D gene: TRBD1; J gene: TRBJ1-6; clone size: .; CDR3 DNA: TGTGCCAGCAGCCCGGGACAGGGAAGGGCACCCCTCCACTTT; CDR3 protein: CASSPGQGRAPLHF
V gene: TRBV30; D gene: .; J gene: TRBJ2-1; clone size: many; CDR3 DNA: TGTGCCTGGAGTGTCTCCAGGGAGCAGTTCTTC; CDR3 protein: CAWSVSREQFF
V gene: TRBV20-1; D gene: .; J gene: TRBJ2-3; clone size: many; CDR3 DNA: TGCAGTGCCGCCCAGGTGGGGGGGCAGGCAGATACGCAGTATTTT; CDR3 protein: CSAAQVGGQADTQYF
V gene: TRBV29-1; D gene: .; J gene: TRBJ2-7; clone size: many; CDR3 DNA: TGCAGCGTGACCGGGACCGATTACGAGCAGTACTTC; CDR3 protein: CSVTGTDYEQYF
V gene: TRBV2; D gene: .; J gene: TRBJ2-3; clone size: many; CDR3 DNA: TGTGCCAGCCGGGCAGAGACAGATACGCAGTATTTT; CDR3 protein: CASRAETDTQYF
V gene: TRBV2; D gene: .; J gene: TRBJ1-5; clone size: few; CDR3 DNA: TGTGCCAGCAGTACGGAAAACAATCAGCCCCAGCATTTT; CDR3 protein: CASSTENNQPQHF
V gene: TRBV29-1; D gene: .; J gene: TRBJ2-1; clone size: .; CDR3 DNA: TGCAGCGTTGTGAAGTTGGACTACAATGAGCAGTTCTTC; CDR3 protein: CSVVKLDYNEQFF
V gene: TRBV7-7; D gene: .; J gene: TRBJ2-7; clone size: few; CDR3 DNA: TGTGCCAGCAGCCCCGGCAGCAGGGCGGGCGAGCAGTACTTC; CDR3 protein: CASSPGSRAGEQYF
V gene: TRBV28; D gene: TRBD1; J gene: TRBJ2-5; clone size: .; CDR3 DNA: TGTGCCAGCAGCTTCCGACAGGGGACGGAGACCCAGTACTTC; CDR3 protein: CASSFRQGTETQYF
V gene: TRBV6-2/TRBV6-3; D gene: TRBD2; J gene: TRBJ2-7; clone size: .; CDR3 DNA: TGTGCCAGCAGTCCTACTAGCGGGGCCCTCTACGAGCAGTACTTC; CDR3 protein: CASSPTSGALYEQYF